This T cell receptor (beta chain) derives from a study of blood T cells in healthy people across ages. Study-level results: Greater diversity and more naive CD4+ cells were seen in long-lived donors than in aged donors.

A second PCR, run for about 7 to 11 cycles, used a sample-barcoded 5' primer plus a J-beta primer mix. TCRdb re-called the 5' RACE reads through MiXCR, storing one row per CDR3 protein. The sample shows about 640,000 distinct CDR3 sequences, approximately 40% of them seen only once. Of note for this clonotype: What it recognizes is unknown.

The source material was blood. This TCR was recovered from a man at least 80 years old in good health.

The CDR3 region has the DNA TGTGCTAGTGGGGGGGCGCAGCGATCGTCCTACACCTTC. This translates into CASGGAQRSSYTF. The chain couples TRBV12-5 to TRBJ1-2, with D possibly being TRBD1 (6 bases). There are 13 residues in the CDR3. V lost 6 bases and J 10 bases, leaving 18 bases between the germline ends. Germline V gives CDR1 LGHNT, CDR2 FRNRAP.